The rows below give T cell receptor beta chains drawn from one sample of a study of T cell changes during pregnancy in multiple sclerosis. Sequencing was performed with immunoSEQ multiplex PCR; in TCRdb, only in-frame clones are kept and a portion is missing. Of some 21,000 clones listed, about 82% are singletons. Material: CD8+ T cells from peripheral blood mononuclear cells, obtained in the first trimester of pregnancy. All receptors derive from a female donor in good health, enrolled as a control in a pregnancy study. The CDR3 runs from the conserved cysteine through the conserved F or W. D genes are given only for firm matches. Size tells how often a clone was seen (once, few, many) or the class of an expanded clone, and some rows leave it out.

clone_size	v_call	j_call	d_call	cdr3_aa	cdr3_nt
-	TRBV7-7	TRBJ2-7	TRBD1	CASSRDRTDEQYF	TGTGCCAGCAGCCGGGACAGGACGGACGAGCAGTACTTC
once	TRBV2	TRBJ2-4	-	CASRSRRDIQYF	TGTGCCAGCAGGTCCCGGAGGGACATTCAGTACTTC
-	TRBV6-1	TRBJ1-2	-	CASSEQANYGYTF	TGTGCCAGCAGTGAACAGGCTAACTATGGCTACACCTTC
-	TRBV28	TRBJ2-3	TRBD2	CASSSGTSGRTDTQYF	TGTGCCAGCAGTTCCGGGACTAGCGGGAGAACAGATACGCAGTATTTT
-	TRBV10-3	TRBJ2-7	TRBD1	CAISPGTGLSYEQYF	TGTGCCATCAGCCCCGGGACAGGGCTGTCCTACGAGCAGTACTTC
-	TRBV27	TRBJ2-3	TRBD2	CASSLRLASDTQYF	TGTGCCAGCAGTTTAAGACTAGCATCAGATACGCAGTATTTT
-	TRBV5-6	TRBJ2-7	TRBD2	CASSLPLAGPLEQYF	TGTGCCAGCAGCTTACCCTTAGCGGGGCCTCTCGAGCAGTACTTC
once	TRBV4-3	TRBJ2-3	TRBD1	CASSHDTGTGTDTQYF	TGCGCCAGCAGCCACGATACCGGGACAGGGACAGATACGCAGTATTTT
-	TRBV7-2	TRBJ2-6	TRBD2	CASSLYRLAGGTGANVLTF	TGTGCCAGCAGCTTATATCGGCTAGCGGGAGGAACTGGGGCCAACGTCCTGACTTTC
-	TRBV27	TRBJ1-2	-	CASMGQGYYGYTF	TGTGCCAGCATGGGGCAGGGTTACTATGGCTACACCTTC
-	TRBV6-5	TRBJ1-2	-	CASSYSPGDHGYTF	TGTGCCAGCAGTTACTCTCCAGGGGATCATGGCTACACCTTC
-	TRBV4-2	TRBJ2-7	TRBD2	CASSHGIAGAYYEQYF	TGTGCCAGCAGCCACGGGATAGCGGGGGCCTACTACGAGCAGTACTTC
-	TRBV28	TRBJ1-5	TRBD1	CASRQGGFSNQPQHF	TGTGCCAGCAGACAGGGGGGGTTTAGCAATCAGCCCCAGCATTTT
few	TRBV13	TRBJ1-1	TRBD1	CASSLEGGPTEAFF	TGTGCCAGCAGCTTAGAAGGGGGCCCCACTGAAGCTTTCTTT
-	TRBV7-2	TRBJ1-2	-	CASSPGLPANYGYTF	TGTGCCAGCAGCCCGGGACTCCCGGCTAACTATGGCTACACCTTC
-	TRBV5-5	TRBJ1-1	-	CASSLGQNEAFF	TGTGCCAGCAGCTTGGGACAGAATGAAGCTTTCTTT
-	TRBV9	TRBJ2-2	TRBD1	CASSAGQGGDTGELFF	TGTGCCAGCAGCGCCGGACAGGGAGGAGACACCGGGGAGCTGTTTTTT
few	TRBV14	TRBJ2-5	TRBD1	CASSQVTGSQTQYF	TGTGCCAGCAGCCAAGTGACAGGGAGCCAGACCCAGTACTTC
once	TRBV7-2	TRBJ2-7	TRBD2	CASSQERGPHYEQYF	TGTGCCAGCAGCCAAGAGCGGGGGCCACACTACGAGCAGTACTTC
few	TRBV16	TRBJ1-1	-	CASSQYDRNTEAFF	TGTGCCAGCAGCCAATACGACAGGAACACTGAAGCTTTCTTT
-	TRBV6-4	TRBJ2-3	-	CASSASRGADTQYF	TGTGCCAGCAGTGCGTCCAGGGGGGCAGATACGCAGTATTTT
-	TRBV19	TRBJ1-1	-	CASSISNKNTEAFF	TGTGCCAGTAGTATTTCTAATAAGAACACTGAAGCTTTCTTT
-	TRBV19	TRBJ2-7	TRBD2	CASSIRTSGGRVEEQYF	TGTGCCAGTAGTATAAGGACTAGCGGGGGACGAGTGGAAGAGCAGTACTTC
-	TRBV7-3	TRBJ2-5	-	CASSPNLGGTQYF	TGTGCCAGCAGCCCGAACCTGGGGGGGACCCAGTACTTC
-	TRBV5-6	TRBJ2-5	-	CASSLERESQETQYF	TGTGCCAGCAGCTTGGAGAGGGAGTCCCAAGAGACCCAGTACTTC
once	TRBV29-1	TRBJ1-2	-	CSVEGNDYGYTF	TGCAGCGTTGAGGGCAATGACTATGGCTACACCTTC
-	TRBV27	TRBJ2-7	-	CASSRAAAYEQYF	TGTGCCAGCAGTCGAGCTGCGGCCTACGAGCAGTACTTC
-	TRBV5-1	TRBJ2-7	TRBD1	CASSLGQGAYEQYF	TGCGCCAGCAGCTTGGGGCAGGGGGCCTACGAGCAGTACTTC
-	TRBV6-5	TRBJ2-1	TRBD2	CASSYSNVGTNNEQFF	TGTGCCAGCAGTTACTCGAACGTTGGGACTAACAATGAGCAGTTCTTC
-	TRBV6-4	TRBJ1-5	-	CASSESTASNQPQHF	TGTGCCAGCAGTGAGTCCACAGCTTCCAATCAGCCCCAGCATTTT
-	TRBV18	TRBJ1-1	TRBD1	CASSSGTGTGDFF	TGTGCCAGCTCATCTGGGACAGGGACGGGCGATTTCTTT
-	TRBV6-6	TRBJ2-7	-	CASSYRRGYEQYF	TGTGCCAGCAGTTACAGGAGGGGCTACGAGCAGTACTTC
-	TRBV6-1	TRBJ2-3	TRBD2	CASSGLRGDLTDTQYF	TGTGCCAGCAGTGGCTTGCGGGGGGACCTCACAGATACGCAGTATTTT
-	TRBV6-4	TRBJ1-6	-	CASSDRMENSPLHF	TGTGCCAGCAGTGACCGGATGGAGAATTCACCCCTCCACTTT
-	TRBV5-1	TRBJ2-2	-	CASEFAGELFF	TGCGCCAGCGAGTTCGCCGGGGAGCTGTTTTTT
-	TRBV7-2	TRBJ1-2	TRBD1	CASSLRDRGRAYGYTF	TGTGCCAGCAGCTTAAGAGACAGGGGGCGCGCCTATGGCTACACCTTC
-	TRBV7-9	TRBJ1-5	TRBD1	CASSLTGGDDSNQPQHF	TGTGCCAGCAGCTTGACAGGGGGTGATGATAGCAATCAGCCCCAGCATTTT